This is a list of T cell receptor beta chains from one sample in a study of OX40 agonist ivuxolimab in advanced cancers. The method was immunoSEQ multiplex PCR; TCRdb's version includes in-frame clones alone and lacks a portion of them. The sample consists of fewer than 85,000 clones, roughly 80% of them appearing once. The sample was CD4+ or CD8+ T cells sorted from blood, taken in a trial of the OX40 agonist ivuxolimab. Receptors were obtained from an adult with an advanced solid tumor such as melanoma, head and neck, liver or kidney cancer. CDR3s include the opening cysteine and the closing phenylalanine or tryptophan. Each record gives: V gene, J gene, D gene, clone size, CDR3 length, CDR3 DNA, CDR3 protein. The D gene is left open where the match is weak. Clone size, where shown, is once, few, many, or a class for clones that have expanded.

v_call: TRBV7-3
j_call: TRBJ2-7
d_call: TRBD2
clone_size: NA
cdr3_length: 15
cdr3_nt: TGTGCCAGCAGCCGTTTTACTAGCGGGATTGACGAGCAGTACTTC
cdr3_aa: CASSRFTSGIDEQYF

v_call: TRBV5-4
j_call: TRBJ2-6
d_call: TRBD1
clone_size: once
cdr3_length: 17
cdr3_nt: TGTGCCAGCAGCCCGACAGGGGGCAGCTCTGGGGCCAACGTCCTGACTTTC
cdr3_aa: CASSPTGGSSGANVLTF

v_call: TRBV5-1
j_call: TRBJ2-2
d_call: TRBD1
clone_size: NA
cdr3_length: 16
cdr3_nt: TGCGCCAGCAGCTTGGCCAAGGGGGCGGTCACCGGGGAGCTGTTTTTT
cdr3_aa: CASSLAKGAVTGELFF

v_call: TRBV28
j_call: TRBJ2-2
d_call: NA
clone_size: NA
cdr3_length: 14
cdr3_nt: TGTGCCAGCATCACTCCCGGGGGTACCGGGGAGCTGTTTTTT
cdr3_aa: CASITPGGTGELFF

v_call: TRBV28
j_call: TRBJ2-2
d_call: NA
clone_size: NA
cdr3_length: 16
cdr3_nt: TGTGCCAGCAGTTTGGGAGGCGACAGCTACACCGGGGAGCTGTTTTTT
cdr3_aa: CASSLGGDSYTGELFF

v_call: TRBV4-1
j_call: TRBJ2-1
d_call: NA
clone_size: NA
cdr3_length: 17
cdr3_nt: TGCGCCACATCCGACCTGCTCGGACGGGAGAGGTACAATGAGCAGTTCTTC
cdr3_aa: CATSDLLGRERYNEQFF

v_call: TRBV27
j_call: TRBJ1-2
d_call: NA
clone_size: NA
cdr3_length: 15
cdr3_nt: TGTGCCAGCAGTTGGGCCCAACAGGGTGGCTATGGCTACACCTTC
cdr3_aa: CASSWAQQGGYGYTF

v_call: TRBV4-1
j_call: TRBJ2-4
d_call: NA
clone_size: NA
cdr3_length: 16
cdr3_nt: TGCGCCAGCAGCCAAGAGGTACGGGAGCTCGGAAACATTCAGTACTTC
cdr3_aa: CASSQEVRELGNIQYF

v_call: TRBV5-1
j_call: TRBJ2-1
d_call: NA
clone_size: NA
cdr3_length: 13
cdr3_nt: TGCGCCAGCAGCTTAGGCTCGGCTCGGGACCAGGTCTTC
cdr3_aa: CASSLGSARDQVF

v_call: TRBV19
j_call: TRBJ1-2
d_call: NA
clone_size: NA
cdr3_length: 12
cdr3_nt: TGTGCCAGTAGTAGCCCCCCGGGGGGCTACACCTTC
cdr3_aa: CASSSPPGGYTF

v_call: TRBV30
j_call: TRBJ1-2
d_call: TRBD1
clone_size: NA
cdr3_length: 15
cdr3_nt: TGTGCCTGGGCAATACAGGGGCGGGTCAGCTCTGGCTACACCTTC
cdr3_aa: CAWAIQGRVSSGYTF

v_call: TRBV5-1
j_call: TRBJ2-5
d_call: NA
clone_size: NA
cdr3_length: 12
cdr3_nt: TGCGCCAGCAGCTCGCAGCAAGAGACCCAGTACTTC
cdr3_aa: CASSSQQETQYF

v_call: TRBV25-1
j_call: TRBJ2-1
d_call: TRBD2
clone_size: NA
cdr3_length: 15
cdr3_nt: TGTGCCAGCAGTGGACGACTAGCTTCGTACAATGAGCAGTTCTTC
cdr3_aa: CASSGRLASYNEQFF

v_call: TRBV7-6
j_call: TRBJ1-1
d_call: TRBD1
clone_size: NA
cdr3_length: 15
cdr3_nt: TGTGCCAGCAGCTCCCCTCGGGACAGGGACACTGAAGCTTTCTTT
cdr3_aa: CASSSPRDRDTEAFF

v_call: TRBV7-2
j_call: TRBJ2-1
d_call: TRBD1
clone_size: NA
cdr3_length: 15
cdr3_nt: TGTGCCAGCAGCTTAATGCAGGGGGTGTACAATGAGCAGTTCTTC
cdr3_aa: CASSLMQGVYNEQFF

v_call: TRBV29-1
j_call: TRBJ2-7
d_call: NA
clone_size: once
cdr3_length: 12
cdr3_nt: TGCAGCGTTGGGGGGGAGTCCTACGAGCAGTACTTC
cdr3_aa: CSVGGESYEQYF

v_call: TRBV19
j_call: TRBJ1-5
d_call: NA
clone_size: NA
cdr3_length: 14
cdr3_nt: TGTGCCAGTAGTATAACAGGCCGGAATCAGCCCCAGCATTTT
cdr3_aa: CASSITGRNQPQHF

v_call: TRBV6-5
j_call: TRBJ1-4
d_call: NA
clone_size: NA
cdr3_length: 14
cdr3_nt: TGTGCCAGCAGGCGTAATGTGGCTAATGAAAAACTGTTTTTT
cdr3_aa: CASRRNVANEKLFF

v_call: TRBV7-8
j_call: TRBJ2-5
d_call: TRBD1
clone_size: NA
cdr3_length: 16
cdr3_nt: TGTGCCAGCAGCTTACCCCAACCGGGACAGCAAGAGACCCAGTACTTC
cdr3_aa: CASSLPQPGQQETQYF

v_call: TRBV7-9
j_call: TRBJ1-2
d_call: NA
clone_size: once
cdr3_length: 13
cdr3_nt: TGTGCCAGCAGCTTAGCCACTGGGCAGGGCTACACCTTC
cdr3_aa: CASSLATGQGYTF

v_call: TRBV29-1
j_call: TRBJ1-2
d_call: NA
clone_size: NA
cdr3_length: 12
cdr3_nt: TGCAGCGTTGAATCATATAACTATGGCTACACCTTC
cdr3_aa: CSVESYNYGYTF

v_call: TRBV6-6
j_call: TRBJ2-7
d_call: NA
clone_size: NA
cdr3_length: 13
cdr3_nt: TGTGCCAGCAGTCCAGACGGGGGCTACGAGCAGTACTTC
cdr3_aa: CASSPDGGYEQYF

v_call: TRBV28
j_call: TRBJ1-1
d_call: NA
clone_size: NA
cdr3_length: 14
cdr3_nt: TGTGCCACCCAGACTGGGGGGGTTCGGGATGAAGCTTTCTTT
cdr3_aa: CATQTGGVRDEAFF

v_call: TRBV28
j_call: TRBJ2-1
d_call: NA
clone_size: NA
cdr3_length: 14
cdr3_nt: TGTGCCAGCAGTTTTGATAGCTCCTACAATGAGCAGTTCTTC
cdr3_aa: CASSFDSSYNEQFF

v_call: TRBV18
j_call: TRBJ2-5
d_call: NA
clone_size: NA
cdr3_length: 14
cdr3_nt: TGTGCCAGCTCACCAGGGGACGGGCAAGAGACCCAGTACTTC
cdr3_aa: CASSPGDGQETQYF

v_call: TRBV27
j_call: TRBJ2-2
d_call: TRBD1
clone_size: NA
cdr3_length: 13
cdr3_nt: TGTGCCACGACGTCGCAGGGGGCCGGGGAGCTGTTTTTT
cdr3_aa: CATTSQGAGELFF